The 31 T cell receptor beta chains below come from one sample, sequenced in a study of shared clonotypes between healthy human individuals (dated by TCRdb to between 2020 and 2021). The protocol used for the library was the immunoSEQ multiplex PCR assay. In its TCRdb copy, this immuneACCESS table keeps in-frame sequences only and misses some clones. Where compared with another copy, unresolved V genes explain less than half of these, and the others have no known cause. In all, the sample holds some 1,400,000 clones, and roughly 96% of those were seen once. Clones ranked in the top ten supply over 1% of the sample. Source material: naive CD4+ T cells sorted from blood. Explained via the paper, the cell subset or site label denotes: CD45RA+ positively selected. The receptor source for this set is a man in his thirties or forties in good health.

The chain links TRBV5-4 to TRBJ2-7, with 7 bases fitting TRBD1. This CDR3 has 14 amino acids. The germline gives CDR1 SGHNT, CDR2 YYREEE (reference sequence). The V segment lost 4 bases and the J segment 7 bases; nucleotides outside the gene matches: 11. The CDR3 loop is CASSLESKQGEQYF. CDR3 in DNA: TGTGCCAGCAGCCTGGAGTCAAAACAGGGGGAGCAGTACTTC.

The rearrangement joins TRBV15 to TRBJ2-2, with 9 bases that match TRBD2. This CDR3 spans 14 amino acids. CDR1 and CDR2 (germline): LNHNV, YYDKDF (reference sequence). The V and J ends lost 6 bases and 5 bases, in that order; junction bases with no gene match: 4. The CDR3 sequence: CATSRTSVTGELFF. CDR3 nucleotides: TGTGCCACCAGTAGGACTAGCGTTACCGGGGAGCTGTTTTTT.

The chain joins TRBV27 to TRBJ2-7; the D gene is possibly TRBD2 (5 bases). CDR1 and CDR2 from the germline V gene are MNHEY and SMNVEV (reference sequence). The CDR3 spans 12 residues. V was trimmed by 5 bases and J by 7 bases, leaving 12 bases between them. The CDR3 spells CASSLRSGEQYF. In DNA form, the CDR3 reads TGTGCCAGCAGTCTTAGGTCGGGAGAGCAGTACTTC.

The sample holds one count of this clone. The chain is built from TRBV5-8 and TRBJ2-5, with D unclear. The V gene's germline CDR1 is SGHTS and CDR2 YDEGEE. The CDR3 totals 12 residues. Trimming pared 0 bases from V and 5 bases from J, leaving 5 bases between. This CDR3 is CASSLVFETQYF. CDR3 bases: TGTGCCAGCAGCTTGGTCTTTGAGACCCAGTACTTC.

J is TRBJ2-7 and V is TRBV10-3, with no clear D. V was cut by 0 bases and J by 1 base, with 7 bases left in between. Germline V gene data show CDR1 as ENHRY and CDR2 as SYGVKD. The CDR3 loop spans 14 amino acids. In DNA, the CDR3 is TGTGCCATCAGTGAGTCGGCCTGGTCCTACGAGCAGTACTTC. Its protein product is CAISESAWSYEQYF.

V is TRBV7-2 and J is TRBJ2-2, with unresolved D. This CDR3 is 14 amino acids long. V was pared by 7 bases and J by 4 bases, with 13 bases between. Germline assignment: CDR1 SGHTA and CDR2 FQGNSA. The CDR3 coding sequence is TGTGCCAGCACCTCGGTGTTGGGCACCGGGGAGCTGTTTTTT. Encoded protein: CASTSVLGTGELFF.

The chain recombines TRBV7-2 with TRBJ2-5; 13 bases match TRBD2. The CDR3 runs to 16 residues. CDR1 SGHTA and CDR2 FQGNSA come from the germline V gene. V lost 7 bases to trimming and J lost 8 bases; unmatched junction nucleotides: 13. The CDR3 protein is CASTSTSGRRGGTQYF. As DNA, the CDR3 is TGTGCCAGCACCTCGACTAGCGGGAGGCGGGGTGGAACCCAGTACTTC.

CDR3 nucleotide sequence: TGTGCCAGCAGCGGGCGTCCCGGGACTAGCTACAATGAGCAGTTCTTC. Amino acids: CASSGRPGTSYNEQFF. The chain carries TRBV7-9 and TRBJ2-1; TRBD2 agrees at 8 bases. CDR1 is SEHNR and CDR2 is FQNEAQ in the germline V gene (reference sequence). J was trimmed by 3 bases and V by 5 bases; bases with no gene match: 9. This CDR3 is built from 16 residues. The entire variable domain, with the rest obtained from reference TRBV7-9 and TRBJ2-1, is as follows: DTGVSQNPRHKITKRGQNVTFRCDPISEHNRLYWYRQTLGQGPEFLTYFQNEAQLEKSRLLSDRFSAERPKGSFSTLEIQRTEQGDSAMYLCASSGRPGTSYNEQFFGPGTRLTVL.

The chain links TRBV18 to TRBJ2-1; 7 nucleotides align to TRBD1. CDR3 length: 15 amino acids. The V and J ends lost 7 bases and 1 base, in that order; junction bases with no gene match: 7. Germline assignment: CDR1 KGHSH and CDR2 LQKENI. The CDR3 DNA follows: TGTGCCAGCTTGACAGGGAGTACGTCCTACAATGAGCAGTTCTTC. Translation: CASLTGSTSYNEQFF.

The chain uses TRBV28 and TRBJ1-2; no clear D gene. Trimming shortened V by 5 bases and J by 3 bases, and 10 bases separated the two germline ends. The V gene's germline CDR1 is MDHEN and CDR2 SYDVKM. CDR3 length: 13 amino acids. This CDR3 reads CASSVGNDYGYTF. In nucleotides, the CDR3 is TGTGCCAGCAGTGTCGGGAACGACTATGGCTACACCTTC.

The rearrangement joins TRBV7-2 to TRBJ2-5; D unclear. The CDR3 is made up of 14 amino acids. CDR1 is SGHTA, CDR2 FQGNSA, per germline. The V end lost 1 base, the J end lost 1 base, and 7 bases lay between the germline ends. The CDR3 DNA reads as TGTGCCAGCAGCTTAGGTTCAGGCCAAGAGACCCAGTACTTC. It yields the protein CASSLGSGQETQYF.

The chain links TRBV19 to TRBJ2-7; a weak D match, TRBD1 (6 bases). The germline V gene encodes CDR1 LNHDA and CDR2 SQIVND (reference sequence). Trimming removed 3 bases at V and 3 bases at J, with 15 bases between. The CDR3 has 15 residues. The CDR3 spells CASSIGGQFLYEQYF. DNA of the CDR3: TGTGCCAGTAGTATCGGCGGACAGTTTCTCTACGAGCAGTACTTC.

This clone was detected only once. The chain employs TRBV28 and TRBJ2-7; D gene uncertain. The germline V and J ends were trimmed by 2 bases and 0 bases, with 14 bases remaining between them. Germline CDR1 MDHEN, CDR2 SYDVKM. CDR3 length: 16 amino acids. CDR3 coding DNA: TGTGCCAGCAGTTTAATCGCGTGGGGTAGCTCCTACGAGCAGTACTTC. It yields the protein CASSLIAWGSSYEQYF.

The chain recombines TRBV18 with TRBJ1-4; tentatively, D is TRBD1 (5 bases). Germline lookup yields CDR1 KGHSH and CDR2 LQKENI. The CDR3 covers 20 residues. V lost 3 bases to trimming and J lost 3 bases, with 26 bases between them. CDR3 loop: CASSPRNAGPRVAANEKLFF. The CDR3 DNA sequence: TGTGCCAGCTCACCGCGCAACGCGGGACCTAGGGTTGCAGCTAATGAAAAACTGTTTTTT.

The chain has TRBV7-9 and TRBJ2-7; no reliable D call. The ends were cut back, 1 base at V and 2 bases at J, with 9 bases in the middle. The CDR3 runs 14 residues. Looked up from germline, CDR1 is SEHNR and CDR2 is FQNEAQ (reference sequence). CDR3 nucleotide sequence: TGTGCCAGCAGCTTAGGAGCAGCCACCTACGAGCAGTACTTC. This gives the protein CASSLGAATYEQYF.

The chain is built from TRBV19 and TRBJ2-3, with no clear D. Germline V gives CDR1 LNHDA, CDR2 SQIVND (reference sequence). The CDR3 runs 15 residues. Trimming left V 3 bases short and J 2 bases short, with 12 bases between. The CDR3 nucleotides read TGTGCCAGTAGTATCTCGGTCCCCTTCACAGATACGCAGTATTTT. It is translated as CASSISVPFTDTQYF.

This clone was seen a single time. The chain joins TRBV27 to TRBJ2-7, with 13 bases identical to TRBD2. J was trimmed by 3 bases and V by 6 bases; bases with no gene match: 8. Germline V lookup: CDR1 MNHEY, CDR2 SMNVEV (reference sequence). The CDR3 length is 16 residues. The CDR3 spells CASSPGLAGDLYEQYF. The CDR3 DNA follows: TGTGCCAGCAGCCCAGGACTAGCGGGGGACCTCTACGAGCAGTACTTC.

This sequence joins TRBV19 and TRBJ2-3; a weak D match, TRBD2 (5 bases). Germline CDR1 and CDR2: LNHDA and SQIVND (reference sequence). The CDR3 extends over 14 amino acids. V lost 3 bases and J 3 bases, leaving 10 bases between the germline ends. CDR3 loop: CASSIGSKTDTQYF. CDR3 sequence (DNA): TGTGCCAGTAGTATTGGGAGTAAAACAGATACGCAGTATTTT. The whole variable domain, remainder taken from reference TRBV19 and TRBJ2-3, is DGGITQSPKYLFRKEGQNVTLSCEQNLNHDAMYWYRQDPGQGLRLIYYSQIVNDFQKGDIAEGYSVSREKKESFPLTVTSAQKNPTAFYLCASSIGSKTDTQYFGPGTRLTVL.

This sequence joins TRBV4-1 and TRBJ1-5, with TRBD1 matching over 10 bases. The ends lost 2 bases at V and 2 bases at J; junction bases unmatched: 6. Germline V gene lookup returns CDR1 MGHRA and CDR2 YSYEKL. This CDR3 comprises 17 residues. The CDR3 loop reads CASSQSPGQGRNQPQHF. CDR3 coding DNA: TGCGCCAGCAGCCAAAGCCCGGGACAGGGGCGCAATCAGCCCCAGCATTTT.

This chain connects TRBV6-1 to TRBJ2-3; possible D gene TRBD1, 5 bases. The ends were cut back, 4 bases at V and 0 bases at J, with 8 bases in the middle. The CDR3 extends over 14 amino acids. Germline V lookup: CDR1 MNHNS, CDR2 SASEGT. The CDR3 DNA reads TGTGCCAGCAGTGTCAGGGTTAGCACAGATACGCAGTATTTT. Its translation: CASSVRVSTDTQYF.

The J gene is TRBJ2-6, the V gene TRBV4-1, with D tentatively TRBD2 (7 bases). Germline values: CDR1 MGHRA, CDR2 YSYEKL. With 0 bases removed from V and 3 bases from J, the gap between germline ends came to 12 bases. This CDR3 has 17 amino acids. As DNA, the CDR3 is TGCGCCAGCAGCCAAGAGGGGGGGCCTGATGGGGCCAACGTCCTGACTTTC. This encodes CASSQEGGPDGANVLTF.

The chain couples TRBV21-1 to TRBJ2-1; the tabulated D call, TRBD2, remains unverified against the DNA. TRBV21-1 is a recognized pseudogene. The CDR3 extends over 12 amino acids. In DNA, the CDR3 is TGTGCCAACCTAATTCCTTACAATGAGCAGTTCTTC. This codes for CANLIPYNEQFF.

A word on this clone: Distinct nucleotide sequences in the sample also encode this CDR3. The gene calls are TRBV19 and TRBJ2-5, with a tentative D call TRBD1 (6 bases). With 6 bases removed from V and 5 bases from J, the gap between germline ends came to 10 bases. Germline-derived CDR1 and CDR2 are LNHDA and SQIVND (reference sequence). There are 12 residues in the CDR3. CDR3: CASRQGRETQYF. CDR3 coding DNA: TGTGCCAGTAGACAGGGCAGGGAGACCCAGTACTTC.

A note on this clone: At one boundary the junction diverges from the germline segment, which might be a read error. This chain connects TRBV29-1 to TRBJ2-3; unclear D gene. CDR1 and CDR2 from the germline V gene are SQVTM and ANQGSEA. The CDR3 runs to 11 residues. The CDR3 reads CSVAQVDRQYF. The DNA for the CDR3 is TGCAGCGTTGCACAAGTAGATAGGCAGTATTTT.

This sequence joins TRBV28 and TRBJ2-7; 7 bases agree with TRBD1. The CDR3 sequence is 16 residues long. Germline CDR1 is MDHEN and CDR2 is SYDVKM. V dropped 2 bases and J dropped 5; count of bases not matched to a gene: 12. The CDR3 reads CASSLISAGGQNEQYF. The DNA of the CDR3 is TGTGCCAGCAGTTTAATTTCGGCAGGGGGACAAAACGAGCAGTACTTC.

A note on this clone: The sample holds other DNA sequences that translate to the same CDR3. The rearrangement joins TRBV11-2 to TRBJ2-7, with TRBD1 as a possible D gene (5 bases). Germline V gene lookup returns CDR1 SGHAT and CDR2 FQNNGV. With 2 bases removed from V and 4 bases from J, the gap between germline ends came to 6 bases. The CDR3 runs to 12 residues. Here the CDR3 reads CASSLQGYEQYF. CDR3 nucleotide sequence: TGTGCCAGCAGCTTACAGGGATACGAGCAGTACTTC. The full variable domain, completed using reference TRBV11-2 and TRBJ2-7, is EAGVAQSPRYKIIEKRQSVAFWCNPISGHATLYWYQQILGQGPKLLIQFQNNGVVDDSQLPKDRFSAERLKGVDSTLKIQPAKLEDSAVYLCASSLQGYEQYFGPGTRLTVT.

This clone was observed a single time. This chain connects TRBV19 to TRBJ1-4, with D possibly TRBD1 on 5 matching bases. Per germline, CDR1 LNHDA and CDR2 SQIVND (reference sequence). V lost 8 bases and J 4 bases, leaving 14 bases between the germline ends. The CDR3 consists of 14 residues. CDR3 DNA: TGTGCCAGTCGTAATACAGGAAATAATGAAAAACTGTTTTTT. Amino acids: CASRNTGNNEKLFF.

V gene TRBV29-1 combines with J gene TRBJ2-5, with D possibly being TRBD2 (6 bases). V lost 0 bases and J 5 bases, leaving 10 bases between the germline ends. CDR1 and CDR2 (germline): SQVTM, ANQGSEA. The CDR3 contains 13 residues. The CDR3 reads CSVEERGLETQYF. Here the CDR3 DNA reads TGCAGCGTTGAAGAGCGGGGCTTGGAGACCCAGTACTTC.

The V and J genes are TRBV9 and TRBJ2-7; 11 nucleotides match TRBD2. The CDR3 spans 16 residues. Germline CDR1 and CDR2: SGDLS and YYNGEE. V was pared by 2 bases and J by 3 bases, with 7 bases of the junction left unmatched. The CDR3 sequence is CASSVTGTSGFYEQYF. The CDR3 coding sequence is TGTGCCAGCAGCGTGACCGGGACTAGCGGCTTCTACGAGCAGTACTTC.

This chain links TRBV30 with TRBJ2-7; the match to TRBD2 covers 9 bases. CDR3 length: 14 amino acids. The germline gives CDR1 GTSNPN, CDR2 SVGIG (reference sequence). The J segment lost 5 bases and the V segment lost 1 base, leaving 6 bases of the junction unmatched. The CDR3 DNA reads TGTGCCTGGAGTGCAACTAGCGGGTTCCACGAGCAGTACTTC. It specifies CAWSATSGFHEQYF.

This clone was observed once. The chain employs TRBV9 and TRBJ2-1; 7 nucleotides line up with TRBD1. Germline loops: CDR1 SGDLS, CDR2 YYNGEE. Losses at the gene ends were 4 bases for V and 0 bases for J; bases not matched to a gene: 7. CDR3 length: 16 amino acids. In DNA form, the CDR3 reads TGTGCCAGCAGCCCCCACGGGACAGTCTCCTACAATGAGCAGTTCTTC. Translation gives CASSPHGTVSYNEQFF.